This TCR beta chain appears in the sequencing data of a study of blood T cells in healthy people across ages. Overall study findings and caveats: Per million T cells, TCR beta diversity dropped about linearly as age rose. Among long-lived donors, naive CD4+ cells were more numerous and diversity higher than in aged donors.

Ten milliliters of peripheral blood were drawn from each donor. A few counts support this clonotype. Its cognate antigen is unknown. The use of a sample-barcoded 5' primer and a J-beta primer mix characterized a second PCR of roughly 7 to 11 cycles. Each CDR3 protein gets one entry after TCRdb re-called the 5' RACE reads with MiXCR. The sample yields over 950,000 distinct CDR3 sequences, around two fifths seen once. CDR3 length: 14 residues. Germline loops: CDR1 MGHRA, CDR2 YSYEKL. The germline V and J ends were trimmed by 4 bases and 1 base, with 10 bases remaining between them. The chain recombines TRBV4-1 with TRBJ2-5, with D unresolved. The receptor comes from a man between 18 and 35 years old in good health. Sequencing input: blood. In nucleotides, the CDR3 is TGCGCCAGCAGCCCTAAAGCCCTCCAAGAGACCCAGTACTTC. It yields the protein CASSPKALQETQYF.